This T cell receptor (beta chain) came from a study of cytomegalovirus exposure and HLA in healthy donors. Study as a whole: Approximately 80 million unique TCRs from HLA-typed donors were held in an early data release.

The germline V and J ends were trimmed by 1 base and 4 bases, with 10 bases remaining between them. The V gene's germline CDR1 is KGHSY and CDR2 FQNENV. The CDR3 extends over 14 amino acids. The primer mix had 60 Vbeta and 13 Jbeta primers. Sequenced by immunoSEQ multiplex PCR; TCRdb stores in-frame clones only, minus some. The sample shows 150,000 to 200,000 clones, 75% to 85% of them seen only once. Material: PBMCs. The V and J genes are TRBV16 and TRBJ1-1; no clear D gene. The receptor comes from a woman aged 25 to 45 in good health and CMV-seronegative. CDR3 in amino acids: CASSQFESSTEAFF. In DNA, the CDR3 is TGTGCCAGCAGCCAATTCGAGTCGAGCACTGAAGCTTTCTTT.